The 26 T cell receptor beta chains below all came from one sample that was sequenced in a study of cytomegalovirus exposure and HLA in healthy donors. This PCR relied on a set of 60 Vbeta primers and 13 Jbeta primers. Assay: immunoSEQ multiplex PCR; the TCRdb copy retains only in-frame clones and omits some. The table has 95,000 to 110,000 clones, around 80% seen once. Sequencing was performed on PBMCs. These receptors originate from a middle-aged woman in good health and CMV-seronegative.

The chain links TRBV27 to TRBJ1-4; 8 bases map to TRBD1. The CDR3 extends over 17 amino acids. With 5 bases clipped from V and 0 bases from J, the junction kept 8 bases outside the gene matches. Germline CDR1 reads MNHEY; CDR2 reads SMNVEV (reference sequence). CDR3 nucleotides: TGTGCCAGCAGTGTGACAGGGGACGGCTCAACTAATGAAAAACTGTTTTTT. It encodes CASSVTGDGSTNEKLFF.

A single count supports this clone. The rearrangement joins TRBV9 to TRBJ2-1; maybe TRBD2 (6 bases). There are 17 residues in the CDR3. The ends were cut back, 3 bases at V and 4 bases at J, with 20 bases in the middle. Germline assignment: CDR1 SGDLS and CDR2 YYNGEE. The CDR3 protein is CASSEGISGSAYNEQFF. The CDR3 DNA follows: TGTGCCAGCAGCGAGGGGATTTCCGGGAGTGCTTACAATGAGCAGTTCTTC.

The chain combines TRBV29-1 with TRBJ2-7; D is unclear. CDR3 length equals 12 residues. V was shortened by 4 bases and J by 2 bases, with 9 bases between the two germline ends. Germline V gene lookup returns CDR1 SQVTM and CDR2 ANQGSEA. CDR3 amino acids: CSVVLETYEQYF. In DNA, the CDR3 is TGCAGCGTTGTATTAGAAACCTACGAGCAGTACTTC.

The chain employs TRBV4-1 and TRBJ1-1, with 8 bases fitting TRBD1. Germline CDR1 is MGHRA and CDR2 is YSYEKL. The CDR3 covers 14 residues. The junction had 3 bases not matched to a gene; V was cut back by 4 bases and J by 2 bases. The CDR3 is CASSRQGLNTEAFF. The CDR3, as DNA: TGCGCCAGCAGCCGACAGGGGCTTAACACTGAAGCTTTCTTT.

V is TRBV7-8 and J is TRBJ2-1, with TRBD1 matching over 8 bases. This CDR3 comprises 18 residues. CDR1 and CDR2 from the germline V gene are SGHVS and FQNEAQ. The junction had 15 bases not matched to a gene; V was cut back by 1 base and J by 7 bases. CDR3 in amino acids: CASSLGRPGGSVKNEQFF. In DNA form, the CDR3 reads TGTGCCAGCAGCTTAGGCCGGCCAGGGGGCAGTGTCAAGAATGAGCAGTTCTTC.

CDR3 nucleotides: TGTGCCAGCAGTTTCAGGGGGACGAACACTGAAGCTTTCTTT. As protein: CASSFRGTNTEAFF. The rearrangement links TRBV28 to TRBJ1-1, with 7 bases that match TRBD1. Germline loops: CDR1 MDHEN, CDR2 SYDVKM. The CDR3 is 14 amino acids. Trimming removed 3 bases from V and 1 base from J; junction bases left unmatched: 2.

The chain is built from TRBV4-3 and TRBJ1-5; TRBD1 aligns across 10 bases. Germline lookup yields CDR1 LGHNA and CDR2 YSLEER. V trimming: 0 bases; J trimming: 4 bases; junction bases outside the gene matches: 6. The CDR3 sequence is 17 residues long. The CDR3 DNA reads TGCGCCAGCAGCCAAGATCTCCGGGGACAGGGGAATCAGCCCCAGCATTTT. It translates to CASSQDLRGQGNQPQHF.

The CDR3 sequence: CASSLGARGGGYGYTF. CDR3 sequence (DNA): TGTGCCAGCAGTTTAGGGGCCAGGGGAGGGGGCTATGGCTACACCTTC. The chain joins TRBV28 to TRBJ1-2; D possibly corresponds to TRBD1 (6 bases). V gave up 2 bases and J gave up 4 bases, with 17 bases separating them. Germline values: CDR1 MDHEN, CDR2 SYDVKM. The CDR3 loop spans 16 amino acids.

This clone was seen a few times. Other DNA sequences in the sample encode the same CDR3. The chain employs TRBV7-9 and TRBJ1-2; TRBD1 agrees at 9 bases. The CDR3 covers 15 residues. The germline V gene encodes CDR1 SEHNR and CDR2 FQNEAQ (reference sequence). V shed 5 bases, J shed 2 bases, and the junction held 6 bases outside the gene matches. The chain's CDR3 is CASSLQGAINYGYTF. The CDR3 nucleotides are TGTGCCAGCAGCCTACAGGGGGCTATCAACTATGGCTACACCTTC.

In the case of this clone: At one boundary the junction diverges from the germline segment, which might be a read error. The chain employs TRBV7-9 and TRBJ1-1; D is possibly TRBD1 (6 bases). The CDR3 sequence is 16 residues long. CDR1 and CDR2 from the germline V gene are SEHNR and FQNEAQ (reference sequence). The CDR3 DNA reads as TGTTCCAGCAGGGGAGGGGAAGGGGCACGGAACACTGAAGCTTTCTTT. Its translation is CSSRGGEGARNTEAFF.

The chain employs TRBV10-3 and TRBJ2-5; 13 bases match TRBD2. Per germline, CDR1 ENHRY and CDR2 SYGVKD. CDR3 length: 17 residues. Trimming cost V 6 bases and J 5 bases; bases outside gene matches: 12. The CDR3 DNA reads as TGTGCCATCAGCGATTCACGACTAGCGGGAGGTTTGGAGACCCAGTACTTC. It codes for CAISDSRLAGGLETQYF.

V usage is TRBV9 and J usage is TRBJ1-1; D is ambiguous. The V gene lost 0 bases and the J gene lost 5 bases, with 11 bases spanning the gap. This CDR3 has 14 residues. The V gene's germline CDR1 is SGDLS and CDR2 YYNGEE. This chain's CDR3 is CASSVAGSRTEAFF. The CDR3 DNA reads as TGTGCCAGCAGCGTAGCTGGTTCGCGGACTGAAGCTTTCTTT.

This sequence joins TRBV7-3 and TRBJ2-1; 9 bases line up with TRBD2. Germline loops: CDR1 SGHTA, CDR2 FQGTGA. This CDR3 spans 15 amino acids. The trim removed 5 bases at V and 10 bases at J, leaving 12 bases unmatched. CDR3 nucleotide sequence: TGTGCCAGCAGCCCCGGGACTAGCAGGGTTCGGGAGCAGTTCTTC. It specifies CASSPGTSRVREQFF.

The chain carries TRBV2 and TRBJ2-3, with 8 bases aligning to TRBD1. V gave up 6 bases and J gave up 0 bases; unmatched junction bases: 5. The length of the CDR3 is 15 residues. CDR1 is SNHLY and CDR2 is FYNNEI in the germline V gene. The CDR3 coding sequence is TGTGCCAGCAGAGGCAGGGACAGGAGCACAGATACGCAGTATTTT. It yields the protein CASRGRDRSTDTQYF.

This clone was counted a single time. DNA for the CDR3: TGTGCCAGCAGCTTAGTAGCGGGAGTGGCAGATACGCAGTATTTT. Residues: CASSLVAGVADTQYF. The chain employs TRBV11-2 and TRBJ2-3; 9 bases are shared with TRBD2. The CDR3 contains 15 residues. Per the germline V gene, CDR1 is SGHAT and CDR2 is FQNNGV. The V segment lost 1 base and the J segment 4 bases; nucleotides outside the gene matches: 3.

The chain uses TRBV7-3 and TRBJ2-1; TRBD2 matches at 8 bases. J gave up 0 bases and V 1 base, and 23 bases lay outside the gene matches. The V gene's germline CDR1 is SGHTA and CDR2 FQGTGA. This CDR3 has 23 residues. The CDR3 DNA follows: TGTGCCAGCAGCTTAAAAGTAGGAACTAGCGGACAACTACTCCCCAGCTCCTACAATGAGCAGTTCTTC. As protein: CASSLKVGTSGQLLPSSYNEQFF.

Regarding this clone: An end of the junction differs from the germline gene, which may be a read error. The chain carries TRBV7-7 and TRBJ2-3; TRBD2 matches at 14 bases. Looked up from germline, CDR1 is SSHAT and CDR2 is FNYEAQ (reference sequence). The CDR3 has 16 amino acids. CDR3 sequence reads: CASSLGLAGGGDTQYF. The CDR3, as DNA: TGTGCTAGCAGCTTAGGACTAGCGGGAGGAGGAGATACGCAGTATTTT.

The rearrangement joins TRBV19 to TRBJ2-1, with 8 bases that match TRBD2. Looked up from germline, CDR1 is LNHDA and CDR2 is SQIVND (reference sequence). Trimming at V came to 6 bases and at J to 2 bases, leaving 15 bases not matched to a gene. The CDR3 consists of 18 residues. CDR3 protein: CASSDPFSGAPTYNEQFF. CDR3 DNA: TGTGCCAGTAGCGATCCATTTAGCGGGGCCCCAACCTACAATGAGCAGTTCTTC.

V usage is TRBV28 and J usage is TRBJ1-1, with D possibly matching TRBD1 (6 bases). Germline CDR1 and CDR2: MDHEN and SYDVKM. Trimming left V 5 bases short and J 7 bases short, with 14 bases between. The CDR3 is made up of 13 amino acids. The CDR3 DNA follows: TGTGCCAGCAGTCCTAGACTGACAGGTGAAGCTTTCTTT. It codes for CASSPRLTGEAFF.

In DNA form, the CDR3 reads TGTGCCAGCCCTCCGGGACTACTTACGAGCTCCTACAATGAGCAGTTCTTC. This codes for CASPPGLLTSSYNEQFF. The chain carries TRBV28 and TRBJ2-1; 7 bases fit TRBD2. J lost 0 bases, V lost 8 bases, and 13 bases had no gene match. The germline V gene encodes CDR1 MDHEN and CDR2 SYDVKM. The CDR3 length is 17 residues. Together with reference TRBV28 and TRBJ2-1, the CDR3 gives the full variable domain: DVKVTQSSRYLVKRTGEKVFLECVQDMDHENMFWYRQDPGLGLRLIYFSYDVKMKEKGDIPEGYSVSREKKERFSLILESASTNQTSMYLCASPPGLLTSSYNEQFFGPGTRLTVL.

The V and J genes are TRBV7-8 and TRBJ2-5, with D hard to call. The CDR3 has 14 residues. Germline V lookup: CDR1 SGHVS, CDR2 FQNEAQ. Trimming left V 5 bases short and J 6 bases short, with 16 bases between. Here the CDR3 reads CASSRSIEAQTQYF. The CDR3 nucleotides read TGTGCCAGCAGCCGTAGCATTGAAGCCCAGACCCAGTACTTC.

The rearrangement uses TRBV19 and TRBJ2-7; TRBD1 matches 8 bases. Trimming cost V 3 bases and J 2 bases; bases outside gene matches: 9. The CDR3 sequence is 16 residues long. Germline V gene sequence: CDR1 LNHDA, CDR2 SQIVND (reference sequence). CDR3 sequence reads: CASSIRLQGAPYEQYF. CDR3 nucleotide sequence: TGTGCCAGTAGTATTCGGCTGCAGGGGGCCCCCTACGAGCAGTACTTC.

V is TRBV15 and J is TRBJ2-3, with 9 bases matching TRBD2. Trimming took 2 bases from V and 7 from J; bases not matched to a gene: 13. The CDR3 contains 17 residues. Germline V gene lookup returns CDR1 LNHNV and CDR2 YYDKDF (reference sequence). The CDR3 loop reads CATSRSPPAGGPNTQYF. The CDR3 DNA follows: TGTGCCACCAGCAGATCCCCCCCGGCGGGAGGGCCAAATACGCAGTATTTT.

The V call is TRBV5-1, the J call TRBJ2-1; no firm D call. CDR1 and CDR2 from the germline V gene are SGHRS and YFSETQ. This CDR3 comprises 14 residues. Trimming removed 1 base at V and 6 bases at J, with 11 bases between. The CDR3 nucleotides read TGCGCCAGCAGCTTGCACGCTAGTTTCAATGAGCAGTTCTTC. It specifies CASSLHASFNEQFF. The variable domain in full, with the rest retrieved from reference TRBV5-1 and TRBJ2-1, is KAGVTQTPRYLIKTRGQQVTLSCSPISGHRSVSWYQQTPGQGLQFLFEYFSETQRNKGNFPGRFSGRQFSNSRSEMNVSTLELGDSALYLCASSLHASFNEQFFGPGTRLTVL.

This clone was seen a few times. V gene TRBV11-2 combines with J gene TRBJ2-7; no clear D gene. Trimming stripped 0 bases from V and 4 bases from J, with 7 bases between. The germline gives CDR1 SGHAT, CDR2 FQNNGV. The CDR3 runs 13 residues. CDR3 loop: CASSLDVGYEQYF. For the CDR3, the DNA is TGTGCCAGCAGCTTAGATGTCGGGTACGAGCAGTACTTC.

The chain carries TRBV28 and TRBJ2-1; 8 bases agree with TRBD1. The CDR3 runs 14 residues. Germline assignment: CDR1 MDHEN and CDR2 SYDVKM. The trim removed 5 bases at V and 7 bases at J, leaving 7 bases unmatched. The CDR3, as DNA: TGTGCCAGCAGTCCTCGGACAGGGTGGAATGAGCAGTTCTTC. Residues: CASSPRTGWNEQFF.